The clone carrying this T cell receptor (beta chain) showed up just a few times. What it recognizes is unknown. One base away lies a much larger clone, so this may be a sequencing read error. This sample is part of a study of blood T cells in healthy people across ages. Whole-study findings and limits: Both naive CD4+ cell counts and diversity were greater in long-lived donors than in aged donors.

A sample-barcoded 5' primer and a J-beta primer mix were used in a second PCR of roughly 6 to 11 cycles. TCRdb ran MiXCR on the 5' RACE reads and lists one entry per CDR3 protein. The table shows hundreds of thousands of distinct CDR3 sequences, with roughly 43% occurring only once. From germline, CDR1 is LGHNA and CDR2 YSLEER. The CDR3 contains 17 residues. V dropped 0 bases and J dropped 0 bases, with 12 bases sitting between them. V is TRBV4-3 and J is TRBJ2-1; D unresolved. This TCR derives from a man older than 75 in good health. The sample consisted of blood. This CDR3 is CASSQELGVSSYNEQFF. CDR3 DNA: TGCGCCAGCAGCCAAGAGCTGGGCGTTAGCTCCTACAATGAGCAGTTCTTC.